This T cell receptor beta chain was retrieved from a study of T-cell reconstitution after alpha-beta-depleted transplantation in children. General study results and limits: From newly produced T cells came most of the T-cell counts and diversity one year after transplant. Surviving recipient cells, namely T cells and thymic progenitors, were the source of high day-60 TCRbeta diversity in some patients. Several hundred expanded graft clones reportedly supplied alpha-beta T cells about two months after transplant.

Unique molecular identifiers were incorporated into the prepared TCRbeta library. TCRdb ran MiXCR on the PCR reads and lists one entry per CDR3 protein. The profile shows roughly 670,000 distinct CDR3 sequences, around 12% of them singletons. This clonotype has a handful of counts. Its matching antigen is unknown. The sequencing used PBMCs, collected before TCRalphabeta/CD19-depleted stem cell transplant. This sequence was found in a girl aged 2-10 years with congenital amegakaryocytic thrombocytopenia, due to receive a stem cell transplant.

Written as DNA, the CDR3 is TGTGCCAGCAGCTTAGTTAGGAGGGGGATTCGGGATAATTCACCCCTCCACTTT. It is translated as CASSLVRRGIRDNSPLHF. V gene TRBV7-8 combines with J gene TRBJ1-6; weak D call: TRBD1 (6 bases). Germline V lookup: CDR1 SGHVS, CDR2 FQNEAQ. Trimming removed 1 base from V and 5 bases from J, with 18 bases in between. The CDR3 consists of 18 residues.